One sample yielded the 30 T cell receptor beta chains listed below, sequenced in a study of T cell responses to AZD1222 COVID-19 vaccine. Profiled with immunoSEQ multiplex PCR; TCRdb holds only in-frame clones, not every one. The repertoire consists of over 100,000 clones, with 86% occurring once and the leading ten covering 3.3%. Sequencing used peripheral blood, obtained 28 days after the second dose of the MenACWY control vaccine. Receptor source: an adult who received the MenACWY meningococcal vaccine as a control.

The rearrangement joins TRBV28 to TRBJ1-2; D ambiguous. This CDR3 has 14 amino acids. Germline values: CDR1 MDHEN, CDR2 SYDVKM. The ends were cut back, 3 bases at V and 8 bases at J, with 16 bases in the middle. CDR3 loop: CASSFRLTFMGYTF. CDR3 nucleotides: TGTGCCAGCAGTTTCCGACTTACGTTTATGGGCTACACCTTC.

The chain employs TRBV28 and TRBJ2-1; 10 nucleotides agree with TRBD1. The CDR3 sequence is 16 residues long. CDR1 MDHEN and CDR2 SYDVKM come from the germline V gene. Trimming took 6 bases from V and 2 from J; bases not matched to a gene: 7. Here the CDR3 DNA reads TGTGCCAGCAGACCAGGGGGGACAGGGGCCTACAATGAGCAGTTCTTC. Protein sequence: CASRPGGTGAYNEQFF.

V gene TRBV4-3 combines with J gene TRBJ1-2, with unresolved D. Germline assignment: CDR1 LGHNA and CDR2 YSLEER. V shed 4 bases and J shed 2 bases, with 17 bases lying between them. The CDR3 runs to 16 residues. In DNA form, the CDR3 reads TGCGCCAGCAGCCCTTCTCGCCAGGTTCAGAACTATGGCTACACCTTC. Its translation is CASSPSRQVQNYGYTF.

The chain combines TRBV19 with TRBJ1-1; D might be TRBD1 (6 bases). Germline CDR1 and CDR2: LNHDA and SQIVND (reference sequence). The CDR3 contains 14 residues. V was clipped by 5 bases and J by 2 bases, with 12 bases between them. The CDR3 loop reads CASSLRTVNTEAFF. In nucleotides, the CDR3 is TGTGCCAGTAGTTTACGGACAGTAAACACTGAAGCTTTCTTT.

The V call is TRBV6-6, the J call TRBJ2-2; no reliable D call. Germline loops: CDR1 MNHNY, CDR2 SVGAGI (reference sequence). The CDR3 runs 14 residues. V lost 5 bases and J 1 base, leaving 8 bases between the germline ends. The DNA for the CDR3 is TGTGCCAGCAGTGGGCAGTTGAACACCGGGGAGCTGTTTTTT. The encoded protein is CASSGQLNTGELFF.

Written as DNA, the CDR3 is TGTGCCAGCAGCTTCGAAGGCAATCAGCCCCAGCATTTT. Protein product: CASSFEGNQPQHF. The chain employs TRBV5-5 and TRBJ1-5, with D unclear. The V gene lost 2 bases and the J gene lost 2 bases, with 5 bases spanning the gap. The CDR3 runs to 13 residues. Germline assignment: CDR1 SGHKS and CDR2 YYEKEE (reference sequence).

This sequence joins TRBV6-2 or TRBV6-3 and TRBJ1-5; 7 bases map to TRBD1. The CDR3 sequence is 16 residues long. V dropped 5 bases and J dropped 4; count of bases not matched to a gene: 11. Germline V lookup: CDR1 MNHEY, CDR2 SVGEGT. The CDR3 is CASSHIGTADNQPQHF. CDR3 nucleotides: TGTGCCAGCAGTCATATCGGGACAGCAGATAATCAGCCCCAGCATTTT.

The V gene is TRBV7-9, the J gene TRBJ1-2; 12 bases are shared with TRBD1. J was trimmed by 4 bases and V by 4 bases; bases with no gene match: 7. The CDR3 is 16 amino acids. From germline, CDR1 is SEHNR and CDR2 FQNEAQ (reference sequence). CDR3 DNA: TGTGCCAGCAGCTCCGCCGGGACAGGGGGCCGCTATGGCTACACCTTC. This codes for CASSSAGTGGRYGYTF.

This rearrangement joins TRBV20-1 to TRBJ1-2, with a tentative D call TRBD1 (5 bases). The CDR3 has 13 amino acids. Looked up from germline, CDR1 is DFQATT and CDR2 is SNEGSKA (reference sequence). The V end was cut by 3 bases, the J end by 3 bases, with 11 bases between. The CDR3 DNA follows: TGCAGTGCTAGTGATGACAGAGACTATGGCTACACCTTC. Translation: CSASDDRDYGYTF.

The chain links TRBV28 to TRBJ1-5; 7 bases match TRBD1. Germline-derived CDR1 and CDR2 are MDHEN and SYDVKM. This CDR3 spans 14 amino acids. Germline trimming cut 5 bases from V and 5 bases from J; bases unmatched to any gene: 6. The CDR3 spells CASSQGGQDQPQHF. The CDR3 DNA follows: TGTGCCAGCAGTCAGGGGGGGCAGGATCAGCCCCAGCATTTT.

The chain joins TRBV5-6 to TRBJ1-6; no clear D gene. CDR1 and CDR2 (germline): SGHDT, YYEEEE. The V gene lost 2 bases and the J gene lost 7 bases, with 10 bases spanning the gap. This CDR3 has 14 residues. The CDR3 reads CASSFQVPNSPLHF. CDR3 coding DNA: TGTGCCAGCAGCTTCCAGGTGCCAAATTCACCCCTCCACTTT.

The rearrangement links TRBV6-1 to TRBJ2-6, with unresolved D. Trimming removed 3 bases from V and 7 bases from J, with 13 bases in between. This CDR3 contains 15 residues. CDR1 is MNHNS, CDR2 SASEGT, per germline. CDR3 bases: TGTGCCAGCAGTGATCTTTGGGGTGGAGCCAACGTCCTGACTTTC. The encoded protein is CASSDLWGGANVLTF.

CDR3 nucleotide sequence: TGTGCCAGTAGTATTGGGGTGAGCTCCTACGAGCAGTACTTC. It translates to CASSIGVSSYEQYF. The chain uses TRBV19 and TRBJ2-7; no firm D call. The germline V and J ends were trimmed by 3 bases and 0 bases, with 9 bases remaining between them. Germline loops: CDR1 LNHDA, CDR2 SQIVND (reference sequence). This CDR3 is 14 amino acids long.

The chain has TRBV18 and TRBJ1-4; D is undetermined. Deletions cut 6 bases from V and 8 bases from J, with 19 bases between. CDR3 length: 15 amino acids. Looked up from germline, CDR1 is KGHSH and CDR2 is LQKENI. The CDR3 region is CASSPRQAVIEKLFF. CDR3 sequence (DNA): TGTGCCAGCTCGCCGCGTCAGGCCGTTATAGAAAAACTGTTTTTT.

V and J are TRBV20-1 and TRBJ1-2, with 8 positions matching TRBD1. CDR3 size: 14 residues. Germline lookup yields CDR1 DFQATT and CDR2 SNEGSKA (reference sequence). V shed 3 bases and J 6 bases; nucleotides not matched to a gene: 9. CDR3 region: CSASRQGTRHGYTF. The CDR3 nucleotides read TGCAGTGCTAGTAGACAGGGGACTCGGCATGGCTACACCTTC.

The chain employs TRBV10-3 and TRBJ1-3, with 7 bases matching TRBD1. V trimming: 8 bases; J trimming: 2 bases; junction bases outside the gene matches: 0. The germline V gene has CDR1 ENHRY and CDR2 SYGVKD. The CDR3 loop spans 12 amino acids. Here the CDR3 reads CAIQGAGNTIYF. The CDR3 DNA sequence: TGTGCCATCCAGGGGGCTGGAAACACCATATATTTT.

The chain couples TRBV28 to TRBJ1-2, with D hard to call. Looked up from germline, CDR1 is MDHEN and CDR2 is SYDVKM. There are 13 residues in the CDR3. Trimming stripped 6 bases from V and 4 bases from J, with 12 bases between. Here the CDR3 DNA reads TGTGCCAGCAGGACTCCTGACCGCTATGGCTACACCTTC. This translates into CASRTPDRYGYTF.

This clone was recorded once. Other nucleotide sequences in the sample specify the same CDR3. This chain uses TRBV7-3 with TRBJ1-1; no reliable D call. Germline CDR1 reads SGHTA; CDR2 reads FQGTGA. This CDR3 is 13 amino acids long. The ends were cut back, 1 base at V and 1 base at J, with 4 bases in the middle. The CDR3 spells CASSLSGNTEAFF. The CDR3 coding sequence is TGTGCCAGCAGCTTAAGTGGGAACACTGAAGCTTTCTTT. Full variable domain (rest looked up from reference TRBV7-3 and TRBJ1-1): GAGVSQTPSNKVTEKGKYVELRCDPISGHTALYWYRQSLGQGPEFLIYFQGTGAADDSGLPNDRFFAVRPEGSVSTLKIQRTERGDSAVYLCASSLSGNTEAFFGQGTRLTVV.

The CDR3 nucleotides read TGTGCCAGCAGTTCCGGGGCCGTATATGGCTACACCTTC. Protein product: CASSSGAVYGYTF. V gene TRBV28 combines with J gene TRBJ1-2, with D perhaps matching TRBD1 (5 bases). Germline V CDR1 and CDR2: MDHEN, SYDVKM. The ends were cut back, 4 bases at V and 5 bases at J, with 11 bases in the middle. The CDR3 loop spans 13 amino acids.

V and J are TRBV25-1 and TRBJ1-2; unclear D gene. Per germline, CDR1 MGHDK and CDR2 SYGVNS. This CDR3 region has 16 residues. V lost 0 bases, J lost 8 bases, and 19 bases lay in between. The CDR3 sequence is CASSEYSEGLGMGYTF. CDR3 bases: TGTGCCAGCAGTGAATATTCGGAGGGTTTAGGGATGGGCTACACCTTC.

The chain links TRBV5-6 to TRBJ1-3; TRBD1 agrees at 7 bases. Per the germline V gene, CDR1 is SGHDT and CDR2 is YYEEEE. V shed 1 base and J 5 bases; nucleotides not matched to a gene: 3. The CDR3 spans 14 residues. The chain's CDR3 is CASSLTGVRNTIYF. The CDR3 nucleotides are TGTGCCAGCAGCTTGACAGGGGTGCGAAACACCATATATTTT.

The CDR3 reads CASSSHSLGGTEAFF. The CDR3 region has the DNA TGTGCCAGCAGTTCTCATTCCCTGGGGGGGACTGAAGCTTTCTTT. The V call is TRBV6-2 or TRBV6-3, the J call TRBJ1-1, with a possible D match to TRBD1 (5 bases). The CDR3 has 15 amino acids. Trimming pared 4 bases from V and 5 bases from J, leaving 17 bases between. CDR1 MNHEY and CDR2 SVGEGT come from the germline V gene.

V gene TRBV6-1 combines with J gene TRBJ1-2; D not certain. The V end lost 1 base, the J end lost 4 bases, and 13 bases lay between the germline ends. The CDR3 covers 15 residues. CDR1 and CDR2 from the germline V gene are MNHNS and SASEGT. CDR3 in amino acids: CASSEGHPERYGYTF. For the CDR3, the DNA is TGTGCCAGCAGTGAAGGTCATCCGGAGCGCTATGGCTACACCTTC.

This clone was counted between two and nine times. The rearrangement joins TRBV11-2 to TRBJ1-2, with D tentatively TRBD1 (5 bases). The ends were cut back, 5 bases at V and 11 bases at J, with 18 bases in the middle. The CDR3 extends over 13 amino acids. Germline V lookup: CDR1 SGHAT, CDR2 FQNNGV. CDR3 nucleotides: TGTGCCAGCAGCCCAGTAGTGGGGGTGGGGTACACCTTC. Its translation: CASSPVVGVGYTF.

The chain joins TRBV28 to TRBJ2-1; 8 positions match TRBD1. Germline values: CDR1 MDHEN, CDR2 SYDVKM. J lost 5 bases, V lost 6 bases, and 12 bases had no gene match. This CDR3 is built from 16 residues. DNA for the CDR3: TGTGCCAGCAGCATCTCAGGCAGGGGGCTAAACAATGAGCAGTTCTTC. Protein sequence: CASSISGRGLNNEQFF.

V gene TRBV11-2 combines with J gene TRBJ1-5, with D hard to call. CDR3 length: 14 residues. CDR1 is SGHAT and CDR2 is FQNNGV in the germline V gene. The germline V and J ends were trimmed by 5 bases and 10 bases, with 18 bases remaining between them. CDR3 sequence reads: CASSPPPSRCPQHF. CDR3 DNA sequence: TGTGCCAGCAGCCCGCCACCTAGTAGGTGTCCCCAGCATTTT.

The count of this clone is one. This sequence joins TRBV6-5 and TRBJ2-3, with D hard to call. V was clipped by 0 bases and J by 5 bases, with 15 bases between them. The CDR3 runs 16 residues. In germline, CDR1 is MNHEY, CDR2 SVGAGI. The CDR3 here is CASSYSFRRVQDTQYF. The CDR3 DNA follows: TGTGCCAGCAGTTACTCTTTTAGAAGGGTCCAAGATACGCAGTATTTT.

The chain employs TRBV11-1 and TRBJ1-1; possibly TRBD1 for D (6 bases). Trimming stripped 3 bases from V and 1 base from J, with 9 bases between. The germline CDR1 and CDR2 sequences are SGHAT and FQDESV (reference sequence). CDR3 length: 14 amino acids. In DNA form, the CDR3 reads TGTGCCAGCAGCTTGGGGGGGGCGAACACTGAAGCTTTCTTT. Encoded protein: CASSLGGANTEAFF.

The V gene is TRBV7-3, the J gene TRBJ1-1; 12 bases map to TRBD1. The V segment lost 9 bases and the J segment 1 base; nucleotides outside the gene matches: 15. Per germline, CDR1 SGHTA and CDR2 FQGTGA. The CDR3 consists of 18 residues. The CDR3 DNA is TGTGCCAGAGGCGGGACAGGGGGCGATCCGGGCCCGAACACTGAAGCTTTCTTT. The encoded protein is CARGGTGGDPGPNTEAFF.

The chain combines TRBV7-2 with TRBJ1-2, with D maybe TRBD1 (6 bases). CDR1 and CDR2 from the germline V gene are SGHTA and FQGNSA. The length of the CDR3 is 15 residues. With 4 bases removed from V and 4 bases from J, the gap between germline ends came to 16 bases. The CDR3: CASSYSGEGLYGYTF. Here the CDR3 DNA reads TGTGCCAGCAGCTATTCAGGGGAAGGGCTCTATGGCTACACCTTC.